The 24 T cell receptor beta chains reported below all come from one sample, sequenced in a study of shared clonotypes between healthy human individuals. This table comes from immunoSEQ multiplex PCR, and its TCRdb copy is limited to in-frame clones, with some not included. Among over a million clones, roughly 96% were seen once, and the ten largest hold 1% to 1.5%. The sample consisted of naive CD4+ T cells sorted from blood. The subset denotes: CD45RA+ positively selected. These receptors were taken from a man under 40 in good health.

The V call is TRBV7-9, the J call TRBJ2-7; D is possibly TRBD1 or TRBD2 (5 bases each). The CDR3 contains 14 residues. Germline V gene lookup returns CDR1 SEHNR and CDR2 FQNEAQ (reference sequence). Trimming cost V 4 bases and J 3 bases, with 13 bases left between them. CDR3 nucleotides: TGTGCCAGCAGCTCTTCGGGACCCCGCTACGAGCAGTACTTC. Residues: CASSSSGPRYEQYF.

The rearrangement links TRBV4-3 to TRBJ2-2; tentatively, D is TRBD1 or TRBD2 (6 bases each). The CDR3 contains 17 residues. V was pared by 1 base and J by 6 bases, with 18 bases between. The germline V gene has CDR1 LGHNA and CDR2 YSLEER. The CDR3 DNA sequence: TGCGCCAGCAGCCAAGTCTGGGATCGGGGGCAATCCGGGGAGCTGTTTTTT. It yields the protein CASSQVWDRGQSGELFF.

This clone was seen a few times. Other DNA sequences in the same sample also yield this CDR3. This chain connects TRBV5-1 to TRBJ2-1, with 7 bases matching TRBD1. The germline V gene encodes CDR1 SGHRS and CDR2 YFSETQ. This CDR3 has 14 residues. J gave up 3 bases and V 0 bases, and 0 bases lay outside the gene matches. The CDR3 loop reads CASSLGDSYNEQFF. In DNA, the CDR3 is TGCGCCAGCAGCTTGGGGGACAGCTACAATGAGCAGTTCTTC. The complete variable domain, with remaining parts taken from reference TRBV5-1 and TRBJ2-1, reads KAGVTQTPRYLIKTRGQQVTLSCSPISGHRSVSWYQQTPGQGLQFLFEYFSETQRNKGNFPGRFSGRQFSNSRSEMNVSTLELGDSALYLCASSLGDSYNEQFFGPGTRLTVL.

The chain carries TRBV11-3 and TRBJ2-1; TRBD2 might be the D (5 bases). V was cut by 6 bases and J by 0 bases, with 21 bases left in between. The CDR3 contains 18 residues. Germline V gene data show CDR1 as SGHNT and CDR2 as YENEEA. CDR3 in amino acids: CASSLGQAGGISYNEQFF. The CDR3 DNA follows: TGTGCCAGCAGTCTAGGCCAGGCGGGTGGGATCTCCTACAATGAGCAGTTCTTC. Using reference TRBV11-3 and TRBJ2-1 for the parts outside the CDR3, the full variable domain is EAGVVQSPRYKIIEKKQPVAFWCNPISGHNTLYWYLQNLGQGPELLIRYENEEAVDDSQLPKDRFSAERLKGVDSTLKIQPAELGDSAVYLCASSLGQAGGISYNEQFFGPGTRLTVL.

This chain uses TRBV19 with TRBJ1-2; weak D call: TRBD1 (6 bases). Germline V gene data show CDR1 as LNHDA and CDR2 as SQIVND (reference sequence). This CDR3 is 13 amino acids long. Deletions cut 0 bases from V and 14 bases from J, with 16 bases between. The CDR3 sequence: CASSIDAQQGQTF. CDR3 nucleotide sequence: TGTGCCAGTAGTATAGACGCTCAGCAGGGGCAGACCTTC.

The rearrangement links TRBV4-1 to TRBJ1-1, with TRBD1 as a possible D gene (5 bases). V dropped 5 bases and J dropped 4 bases, with 20 bases sitting between them. The CDR3 is 16 amino acids. Looked up from germline, CDR1 is MGHRA and CDR2 is YSYEKL. The CDR3 here is CASSSHHKGISTEAFF. For the CDR3, the DNA is TGCGCCAGCAGCTCCCATCATAAGGGGATATCCACTGAAGCTTTCTTT.

The V gene is TRBV19, the J gene TRBJ1-5, with unresolved D. Trimming shortened V by 10 bases and J by 2 bases, and 12 bases separated the two germline ends. Germline CDR1 LNHDA, CDR2 SQIVND (reference sequence). The CDR3 spans 13 residues. CDR3 in DNA: TGTGCCACCAGCGGTGGCGGCAATCAGCCCCAGCATTTT. Protein sequence: CATSGGGNQPQHF.

The V call is TRBV14, the J call TRBJ2-3, with TRBD2 identical over 10 bases. The CDR3 has 16 residues. J was trimmed by 4 bases and V by 5 bases; bases with no gene match: 9. The germline gives CDR1 SGHDN, CDR2 FVKESK. CDR3 residues: CASSKALAGAADTQYF. CDR3 nucleotides: TGTGCCAGCAGCAAGGCGCTAGCGGGAGCCGCAGATACGCAGTATTTT.

The rearrangement links TRBV5-1 to TRBJ1-5; possible D gene TRBD1, 6 bases. Germline lookup yields CDR1 SGHRS and CDR2 YFSETQ. V was cut by 2 bases and J by 4 bases, with 13 bases left in between. The CDR3 covers 15 residues. In DNA, the CDR3 is TGCGCCAGCAGCTTAGACGGACAGAGAAATCAGCCCCAGCATTTT. Amino acids: CASSLDGQRNQPQHF. Combining the CDR3 with reference TRBV5-1 and TRBJ1-5 gives the whole variable domain KAGVTQTPRYLIKTRGQQVTLSCSPISGHRSVSWYQQTPGQGLQFLFEYFSETQRNKGNFPGRFSGRQFSNSRSEMNVSTLELGDSALYLCASSLDGQRNQPQHFGDGTRLSIL.

The chain uses TRBV30 and TRBJ1-1; D unclear. Germline assignment: CDR1 GTSNPN and CDR2 SVGIG (reference sequence). The CDR3 totals 12 residues. Trimming removed 2 bases at V and 10 bases at J, with 14 bases between. The CDR3 sequence: CAWSHSERRAFF. The DNA for the CDR3 is TGTGCCTGGAGTCACAGTGAACGGCGAGCTTTCTTT.

The CDR3 is CASSDRFPGISYEQYF. DNA of the CDR3: TGCGCCAGCAGTGATAGGTTCCCGGGCATCTCCTACGAGCAGTACTTC. This sequence joins TRBV10-2 and TRBJ2-7; D is ambiguous. This CDR3 region has 16 residues. The germline V and J ends were trimmed by 3 bases and 0 bases, with 15 bases remaining between them. Germline V gene lookup returns CDR1 WSHSY and CDR2 SAAADI.

As concerns this clone: The same CDR3 can be traced to other DNA sequences in this sample. The chain links TRBV10-3 to TRBJ1-5; TRBD1 is a possible D gene (5 bases). V shed 2 bases and J shed 5 bases, with 10 bases lying between them. The CDR3 loop spans 14 amino acids. The germline CDR1 and CDR2 sequences are ENHRY and SYGVKD. Here the CDR3 reads CAISEGQGDQPQHF. The CDR3 DNA reads as TGTGCCATCAGTGAGGGCCAGGGAGATCAGCCCCAGCATTTT.

The chain has TRBV19 and TRBJ2-5; D uncertain. The CDR3 length is 13 residues. Germline V gene sequence: CDR1 LNHDA, CDR2 SQIVND (reference sequence). V was shortened by 5 bases and J by 4 bases, with 11 bases between the two germline ends. The CDR3 nucleotides read TGTGCCAGTAGTCCCCAAACGGGAGAGACCCAGTACTTC. This gives the protein CASSPQTGETQYF. Drawing the rest from reference TRBV19 and TRBJ2-5, the complete variable domain is DGGITQSPKYLFRKEGQNVTLSCEQNLNHDAMYWYRQDPGQGLRLIYYSQIVNDFQKGDIAEGYSVSREKKESFPLTVTSAQKNPTAFYLCASSPQTGETQYFGPGTRLLVL.

This clone appeared a single time. V and J are TRBV2 and TRBJ2-4; the match to TRBD1 covers 7 bases. CDR3 size: 17 residues. J lost 3 bases, V lost 5 bases, and 13 bases had no gene match. Looked up from germline, CDR1 is SNHLY and CDR2 is FYNNEI. The CDR3 nucleotides read TGTGCCAGCAGTCGAGTCACAGGGGCGTGGGACAAAAACATTCAGTACTTC. Protein: CASSRVTGAWDKNIQYF.

The genes are TRBV9 and TRBJ2-3, with D maybe TRBD2 (5 bases). Germline V gene sequence: CDR1 SGDLS, CDR2 YYNGEE. Trimming pared 3 bases from V and 4 bases from J, leaving 12 bases between. The CDR3 has 14 residues. The CDR3 loop reads CASSGGRGPDTQYF. In DNA, the CDR3 is TGTGCCAGCAGCGGAGGGAGAGGGCCAGATACGCAGTATTTT.

This clone showed up just a few times. The J gene is TRBJ1-5, the V gene TRBV28; D is unresolved. V gave up 6 bases and J gave up 4 bases, with 13 bases separating them. Germline loops: CDR1 MDHEN, CDR2 SYDVKM. The CDR3 runs 14 residues. CDR3 region: CASRSPEMNQPQHF. The CDR3 bases are TGTGCCAGCAGATCGCCAGAAATGAATCAGCCCCAGCATTTT. Supplemented by reference TRBV28 and TRBJ1-5, the full variable domain reads DVKVTQSSRYLVKRTGEKVFLECVQDMDHENMFWYRQDPGLGLRLIYFSYDVKMKEKGDIPEGYSVSREKKERFSLILESASTNQTSMYLCASRSPEMNQPQHFGDGTRLSIL.

The V call is TRBV6-1, the J call TRBJ2-3; 11 nucleotides agree with TRBD2. The CDR3 is made up of 15 amino acids. V trimming: 4 bases; J trimming: 2 bases; junction bases outside the gene matches: 2. Germline V gene lookup returns CDR1 MNHNS and CDR2 SASEGT. The DNA for the CDR3 is TGTGCCAGCAGTGTGACTAGCGGGATCACAGATACGCAGTATTTT. It yields the protein CASSVTSGITDTQYF.

On this clone: The sample contains more than one DNA sequence encoding this CDR3. The chain has TRBV29-1 and TRBJ2-5, with 9 nucleotides matching TRBD2. The CDR3 has 13 residues. J was trimmed by 4 bases and V by 4 bases; bases with no gene match: 4. Per the germline V gene, CDR1 is SQVTM and CDR2 is ANQGSEA. CDR3 nucleotides: TGCAGCGTTGTTGCGGGAGGGGGAGAGACCCAGTACTTC. The encoded protein is CSVVAGGGETQYF.

V is TRBV19 and J is TRBJ2-7, with 10 positions matching TRBD1. This CDR3 is built from 16 residues. Trimming at V came to 0 bases and at J to 2 bases, leaving 4 bases not matched to a gene. Per the germline V gene, CDR1 is LNHDA and CDR2 is SQIVND (reference sequence). CDR3 amino acids: CASSIDPGQGTYEQYF. The CDR3 nucleotides are TGTGCCAGTAGTATAGACCCGGGACAGGGGACCTACGAGCAGTACTTC.

The rearrangement uses TRBV18 and TRBJ1-2; possibly TRBD1 for D (6 bases). There are 17 residues in the CDR3. Germline V lookup: CDR1 KGHSH, CDR2 LQKENI. Trimming removed 3 bases at V and 0 bases at J, with 17 bases between. This chain's CDR3 is CASSPDRPSGPNYGYTF. CDR3 nucleotide sequence: TGTGCCAGCTCACCCGACAGGCCGTCTGGGCCTAACTATGGCTACACCTTC.

The V call is TRBV7-6, the J call TRBJ1-1, with 9 bases aligning to TRBD1. This CDR3 has 13 amino acids. CDR1 and CDR2 from the germline V gene are SGHVS and FNYEAQ. V lost 5 bases to trimming and J lost 4 bases; unmatched junction nucleotides: 2. The CDR3 DNA follows: TGTGCCAGCAGCGGACAGGGGAGCACTGAAGCTTTCTTT. It is translated as CASSGQGSTEAFF.

The rearrangement uses TRBV29-1 and TRBJ2-7; 8 positions agree with TRBD1. Per germline, CDR1 SQVTM and CDR2 ANQGSEA. Germline trimming cut 4 bases from V and 3 bases from J; bases unmatched to any gene: 8. This CDR3 has 14 residues. The CDR3 DNA reads TGCAGCGTTGGGACAGGGTTTGGGATCTACGAGCAGTACTTC. Translated, it gives CSVGTGFGIYEQYF.

The rearrangement joins TRBV19 to TRBJ2-3; 14 bases line up with TRBD2. CDR1 and CDR2 from the germline V gene are LNHDA and SQIVND (reference sequence). This CDR3 region has 19 residues. Trimming at V came to 3 bases and at J to 3 bases, leaving 11 bases not matched to a gene. CDR3 DNA: TGTGCCAGTAGTATGGGGATTTCCGGGACTAGCGGGAGAACAGATACGCAGTATTTT. Residues: CASSMGISGTSGRTDTQYF.

The chain recombines TRBV5-1 with TRBJ2-7; perhaps TRBD2 as D (7 bases). V shed 0 bases and J shed 3 bases, with 22 bases lying between them. The CDR3 has 18 amino acids. Germline V lookup: CDR1 SGHRS, CDR2 YFSETQ. The CDR3 sequence: CASSLAWAGEGVGYEQYF. CDR3 nucleotides: TGCGCCAGCAGCTTGGCCTGGGCAGGGGAGGGTGTAGGCTACGAGCAGTACTTC.